Presented here are 31 T cell receptor beta chains from one specimen sequenced in a study of blood T cell repertoires in COVID-19. TCRdb's copy holds only in-frame clones and misses some; the assay was immunoSEQ multiplex PCR. The sample consists of approximately 220,000 clones, around 87% of them appearing once. Sequenced: peripheral blood. All receptors derive from a man aged 60 to 75 with acute or convalescent COVID-19.

The chain joins TRBV28 to TRBJ2-7; 7 nucleotides line up with TRBD1. After removal of 8 bases from V and 0 bases from J, the junction contained 13 bases not matched to a gene. Germline values: CDR1 MDHEN, CDR2 SYDVKM. This CDR3 has 16 residues. In DNA form, the CDR3 reads TGTGCCAGCCTCCCCAACCCCGGGACAGCCTCCTACGAGCAGTACTTC. This sequence encodes CASLPNPGTASYEQYF.

The rearrangement links TRBV11-2 to TRBJ2-7; TRBD2 matches 7 bases. The germline V gene encodes CDR1 SGHAT and CDR2 FQNNGV. Trimming cost V 4 bases and J 2 bases; bases outside gene matches: 2. The CDR3 is 13 residues long. CDR3 region: CASSSSGPYEQYF. The CDR3 region has the DNA TGTGCCAGCAGCTCTAGCGGTCCCTACGAGCAGTACTTC.

The chain uses TRBV25-1 and TRBJ1-2; 9 nucleotides align to TRBD1. The CDR3 has 17 amino acids. Per germline, CDR1 MGHDK and CDR2 SYGVNS. With 5 bases clipped from V and 4 bases from J, the junction kept 14 bases outside the gene matches. The CDR3 DNA follows: TGTGCCAGCAGTTCCGTCTCGGGGACAGGGTCGTCCTATGGCTACACCTTC. Protein: CASSSVSGTGSSYGYTF.

The V call is TRBV7-2, the J call TRBJ1-4, with D possibly matching TRBD1 (5 bases). The CDR3 runs 15 residues. CDR1 and CDR2 (germline): SGHTA, FQGNSA. Trimming removed 1 base at V and 2 bases at J, with 8 bases between. This chain's CDR3 is CASSLGAGTNEKLFF. CDR3 bases: TGTGCCAGCAGCTTAGGGGCAGGGACTAATGAAAAACTGTTTTTT. The complete variable domain, with remaining parts taken from reference TRBV7-2 and TRBJ1-4, reads GAGVSQSPSNKVTEKGKDVELRCDPISGHTALYWYRQSLGQGLEFLIYFQGNSAPDKSGLPSDRFSAERTGGSVSTLTIQRTQQEDSAVYLCASSLGAGTNEKLFFGSGTQLSVL.

This rearrangement joins TRBV7-9 to TRBJ1-1, with 7 bases aligning to TRBD1. Germline CDR1 is SEHNR and CDR2 is FQNEAQ (reference sequence). The CDR3 consists of 13 residues. J was trimmed by 9 bases and V by 4 bases; bases with no gene match: 8. The CDR3: CASSSLTGTKAFF. The DNA of the CDR3 is TGTGCCAGCAGCTCACTGACAGGGACCAAAGCTTTCTTT. Full variable domain (outside the CDR3, taken from reference TRBV7-9 and TRBJ1-1): DTGVSQNPRHKITKRGQNVTFRCDPISEHNRLYWYRQTLGQGPEFLTYFQNEAQLEKSRLLSDRFSAERPKGSFSTLEIQRTEQGDSAMYLCASSSLTGTKAFFGQGTRLTVV.

The V call is TRBV5-1, the J call TRBJ1-3, with 8 bases identical to TRBD1. Germline CDR1 SGHRS, CDR2 YFSETQ. V was clipped by 4 bases and J by 0 bases; unmatched bases: 3. The CDR3 length is 15 residues. CDR3 bases: TGCGCCAGCAGCCAGACAGGGGCCTCTGGAAACACCATATATTTT. It codes for CASSQTGASGNTIYF.

This clone was seen just once. The chain couples TRBV2 to TRBJ2-1; D may be TRBD1 (6 bases). This CDR3 is built from 16 residues. The germline V gene has CDR1 SNHLY and CDR2 FYNNEI. The V and J ends lost 3 bases and 0 bases respectively, with 12 bases between them. The CDR3 reads CASSDRGWSSYNEQFF. DNA for the CDR3: TGTGCCAGCAGTGACAGGGGTTGGAGCTCCTACAATGAGCAGTTCTTC.

The J gene is TRBJ1-2, the V gene TRBV6-2 or TRBV6-3; TRBD1 is a possible D gene (6 bases). The CDR3 extends over 14 amino acids. The V gene's germline CDR1 is MNHEY and CDR2 SVGEGT. V gave up 0 bases and J gave up 8 bases, with 13 bases separating them. The CDR3 sequence: CASSYSNQGNGYTF. The CDR3 nucleotides are TGTGCCAGCAGTTACTCGAACCAGGGGAACGGCTACACCTTC.

J is TRBJ1-5 and V is TRBV19; 7 nucleotides match TRBD1. This CDR3 is built from 16 residues. Trimming at V came to 5 bases and at J to 4 bases, leaving 11 bases not matched to a gene. From germline, CDR1 is LNHDA and CDR2 SQIVND (reference sequence). The CDR3 spells CASSSRTGTANQPQHF. In nucleotides, the CDR3 is TGTGCCAGTAGTTCTAGGACCGGGACAGCTAATCAGCCCCAGCATTTT.

This clone was counted a few times. This sequence joins TRBV7-3 and TRBJ1-3; D might be TRBD1 (5 bases). Trimming stripped 9 bases from V and 0 bases from J, with 21 bases between. The germline CDR1 and CDR2 sequences are SGHTA and FQGTGA. The CDR3 is made up of 17 amino acids. The CDR3 is CARRRKLHRHSGNTIYF. In DNA form, the CDR3 reads TGTGCCAGACGACGAAAGCTCCACAGGCACTCTGGAAACACCATATATTTT.

V gene TRBV11-2 combines with J gene TRBJ2-2; 12 bases agree with TRBD2. Unmatched junction bases numbered 5, after V lost 0 bases and J lost 3 bases. Germline CDR1 reads SGHAT; CDR2 reads FQNNGV. The CDR3 extends over 18 amino acids. The CDR3 nucleotides are TGTGCCAGCAGCTTAGATGGGCGACTAGCGGGGGACACCGGGGAGCTGTTTTTT. Its protein is CASSLDGRLAGDTGELFF.

J is TRBJ1-1 and V is TRBV6-5; 7 bases line up with TRBD1. The CDR3 runs to 15 residues. V was pared by 10 bases and J by 5 bases, with 16 bases of the junction left unmatched. Germline V gene sequence: CDR1 MNHEY, CDR2 SVGAGI. CDR3 sequence reads: CATSTQTGARTEAFF. Written as DNA, the CDR3 is TGTGCCACCTCGACCCAAACAGGGGCTAGGACTGAAGCTTTCTTT.

The chain links TRBV6-2 or TRBV6-3 to TRBJ2-1; TRBD1 agrees at 7 bases. The CDR3 covers 14 residues. The germline CDR1 and CDR2 sequences are MNHEY and SVGEGT. The junction had 7 bases not matched to a gene; V was cut back by 3 bases and J by 8 bases. In DNA form, the CDR3 reads TGTGCCAGCAGTTATGGGGGACAGTTCTATGAGCAGTTCTTC. Translation: CASSYGGQFYEQFF.

The rearrangement links TRBV3-1 (or the pseudogene TRBV3-2) to TRBJ2-1, with 9 bases matching TRBD1. CDR1 and CDR2 (germline): LGHDT, YNNKEL (reference sequence). V shed 3 bases, J shed 6 bases, and the junction held 0 bases outside the gene matches. The length of the CDR3 is 13 residues. This chain's CDR3 is CASSQGQGNEQFF. DNA of the CDR3: TGTGCCAGCAGCCAGGGACAGGGCAATGAGCAGTTCTTC.

The CDR3 region is CASSTAGLGRNTGELFF. The CDR3 DNA follows: TGTGCCAGTAGCACGGCCGGCTTGGGGAGGAACACCGGGGAGCTGTTTTTT. V and J are TRBV19 and TRBJ2-2, with D tentatively TRBD2 (5 bases). This CDR3 contains 17 residues. Between the trimmed V and J ends, which lost 6 bases and 1 base, there was a span of 18 bases. The germline gives CDR1 LNHDA, CDR2 SQIVND (reference sequence). The complete variable domain, with remaining parts taken from reference TRBV19 and TRBJ2-2, reads DGGITQSPKYLFRKEGQNVTLSCEQNLNHDAMYWYRQDPGQGLRLIYYSQIVNDFQKGDIAEGYSVSREKKESFPLTVTSAQKNPTAFYLCASSTAGLGRNTGELFFGEGSRLTVL.

V gene TRBV4-1 combines with J gene TRBJ2-5; D uncertain. The V gene's germline CDR1 is MGHRA and CDR2 YSYEKL. V gave up 1 base and J gave up 4 bases, with 13 bases separating them. The CDR3 totals 15 residues. CDR3 protein: CASSQVADTLETQYF. CDR3 coding DNA: TGCGCCAGCAGCCAAGTTGCCGACACTTTAGAGACCCAGTACTTC.

The chain couples TRBV3-1 (or the pseudogene TRBV3-2) to TRBJ2-5; 8 bases align to TRBD1. Germline V lookup: CDR1 LGHDT, CDR2 YNNKEL (reference sequence). The CDR3 runs to 14 residues. The J segment lost 4 bases and the V segment lost 2 bases, leaving 3 bases of the junction unmatched. CDR3 nucleotides: TGTGCCAGCAGCCAAAGCACAGGGGGAGAGACCCAGTACTTC. It yields the protein CASSQSTGGETQYF.

This clone was recorded a few times. The J gene is TRBJ2-1, the V gene TRBV7-2; maybe TRBD2 (5 bases). The CDR3 spans 15 residues. Germline V gene sequence: CDR1 SGHTA, CDR2 FQGNSA. The V end lost 5 bases, the J end lost 0 bases, and 11 bases lay between the germline ends. CDR3 bases: TGTGCCAGCAGCACCCAAGCGGCCTCCTACAATGAGCAGTTCTTC. This codes for CASSTQAASYNEQFF.

This clone was detected a few times. The rearrangement joins TRBV10-3 to TRBJ1-1, with D hard to call. The V and J ends lost 4 bases and 3 bases respectively, with 9 bases between them. CDR3 length: 13 amino acids. CDR1 is ENHRY and CDR2 is SYGVKD in the germline V gene. CDR3 DNA sequence: TGTGCCATCAGTGGCATGGCGGACACTGAAGCTTTCTTT. It specifies CAISGMADTEAFF.

The rearrangement joins TRBV9 to TRBJ2-3, with D perhaps TRBD1 (5 bases). The germline V gene has CDR1 SGDLS and CDR2 YYNGEE. The CDR3 is 14 amino acids. Trimming removed 0 bases from V and 5 bases from J, with 10 bases in between. The DNA of the CDR3 is TGTGCCAGCAGCGTAGTAGGGGTGAAAGATACGCAGTATTTT. This encodes CASSVVGVKDTQYF.

The chain combines TRBV6-1 with TRBJ1-2; tentative D call: TRBD1 (5 bases). V gave up 2 bases and J gave up 5 bases, with 12 bases separating them. CDR1 MNHNS and CDR2 SASEGT come from the germline V gene. This CDR3 has 14 amino acids. The CDR3, as DNA: TGTGCCAGCAGTGAACTCACCCGGGGGTATGGCTACACCTTC. This gives the protein CASSELTRGYGYTF.

The gene calls are TRBV6-2 or TRBV6-3 and TRBJ2-2, with 8 nucleotides matching TRBD1. This CDR3 has 16 residues. V was clipped by 3 bases and J by 9 bases; unmatched bases: 12. Germline V gene data show CDR1 as MNHEY and CDR2 as SVGEGT. Here the CDR3 DNA reads TGTGCCAGCAGTTATACCCCCGGACAGGGCCACCGGGAGCTGTTTTTT. Translating it yields CASSYTPGQGHRELFF.

The chain combines TRBV6-5 with TRBJ1-2; D call uncertain. The germline V and J ends were trimmed by 4 bases and 4 bases, with 16 bases remaining between them. The CDR3 covers 15 residues. The V gene's germline CDR1 is MNHEY and CDR2 SVGAGI. DNA for the CDR3: TGTGCCAGCAGTTCTCTGGGAGACATAGTCTATGGCTACACCTTC. Protein product: CASSSLGDIVYGYTF.

This clone is a singleton in its sample. V is TRBV7-9 and J is TRBJ2-3; 11 nucleotides agree with TRBD2. The CDR3 has 16 amino acids. Trimming removed 2 bases from V and 3 bases from J; junction bases left unmatched: 4. Germline values: CDR1 SEHNR, CDR2 FQNEAQ (reference sequence). Written as DNA, the CDR3 is TGTGCCAGCAGCTTATGGCCTAGCGGGGGGACAGATACGCAGTATTTT. It specifies CASSLWPSGGTDTQYF. Full variable domain (rest looked up from reference TRBV7-9 and TRBJ2-3): DTGVSQNPRHKITKRGQNVTFRCDPISEHNRLYWYRQTLGQGPEFLTYFQNEAQLEKSRLLSDRFSAERPKGSFSTLEIQRTEQGDSAMYLCASSLWPSGGTDTQYFGPGTRLTVL.

The V call is TRBV2, the J call TRBJ1-4; D possibly corresponds to TRBD1 (6 bases). Trimming left V 7 bases short and J 0 bases short, with 15 bases between. The CDR3 is 16 amino acids. Germline CDR1 reads SNHLY; CDR2 reads FYNNEI. DNA of the CDR3: TGTGCCAGCAAAGGACAGTCTATCTCAACTAATGAAAAACTGTTTTTT. It is translated as CASKGQSISTNEKLFF. The whole variable domain, remainder taken from reference TRBV2 and TRBJ1-4, is EPEVTQTPSHQVTQMGQEVILRCVPISNHLYFYWYRQILGQKVEFLVSFYNNEISEKSEIFDDQFSVERPDGSNFTLKIRSTKLEDSAMYFCASKGQSISTNEKLFFGSGTQLSVL.

The chain couples TRBV28 to TRBJ2-1; D unclear. The CDR3 has 15 residues. Trimming removed 5 bases at V and 0 bases at J, with 11 bases between. The V gene's germline CDR1 is MDHEN and CDR2 SYDVKM. The CDR3 loop reads CASSLHSSSYNEQFF. The CDR3 DNA reads as TGTGCCAGCAGTCTCCATTCGAGCTCCTACAATGAGCAGTTCTTC.

Points on this clone: At the DNA level, this CDR3 is encoded by other sequences in the same sample as well. The rearrangement links TRBV7-2 to TRBJ2-7, with TRBD2 matching 7 bases. Germline values: CDR1 SGHTA, CDR2 FQGNSA. Trimming cost V 1 base and J 6 bases; bases outside gene matches: 0. The CDR3 has 12 residues. This CDR3 reads CASSLGGGEQYF. The CDR3 DNA reads as TGTGCCAGCAGCTTAGGGGGGGGCGAGCAGTACTTC. Looking up the rest from reference TRBV7-2 and TRBJ2-7 gives the full variable domain: GAGVSQSPSNKVTEKGKDVELRCDPISGHTALYWYRQSLGQGLEFLIYFQGNSAPDKSGLPSDRFSAERTGGSVSTLTIQRTQQEDSAVYLCASSLGGGEQYFGPGTRLTVT.

The chain couples TRBV11-3 to TRBJ2-7; 7 positions agree with TRBD1. Trimming took 5 bases from V and 8 from J; bases not matched to a gene: 3. This CDR3 has 11 amino acids. CDR1 and CDR2 from the germline V gene are SGHNT and YENEEA. The CDR3 bases are TGTGCCAGCAGCAAACAGGGGCAGCAGTACTTC. Residues: CASSKQGQQYF.

The chain employs TRBV19 and TRBJ2-7, with D tentatively TRBD2 (6 bases). The length of the CDR3 is 14 residues. Trimming removed 9 bases at V and 1 base at J, with 16 bases between. The V gene's germline CDR1 is LNHDA and CDR2 SQIVND (reference sequence). The CDR3 is CASGGTAYSYEQYF. CDR3 coding DNA: TGTGCCAGCGGGGGAACAGCCTATTCCTACGAGCAGTACTTC.

The chain combines TRBV6-5 with TRBJ1-3, with D perhaps matching TRBD1 (5 bases). Germline V CDR1 and CDR2: MNHEY, SVGAGI. The CDR3 contains 15 residues. The V and J ends lost 8 bases and 0 bases respectively, with 14 bases between them. CDR3 region: CASDDRGNSGNTIYF. The CDR3 DNA is TGTGCCAGCGATGATAGGGGCAACTCTGGAAACACCATATATTTT.

The chain links TRBV6-4 to TRBJ2-5, with TRBD2 as a possible D gene (6 bases). V was trimmed by 5 bases and J by 0 bases, leaving 13 bases between them. The CDR3 has 15 amino acids. Germline CDR1 reads MRHNA; CDR2 reads SNTAGT. CDR3 coding DNA: TGTGCCAGCAGTCGAGATGGGGGGTACCAAGAGACCCAGTACTTC. Translation: CASSRDGGYQETQYF.